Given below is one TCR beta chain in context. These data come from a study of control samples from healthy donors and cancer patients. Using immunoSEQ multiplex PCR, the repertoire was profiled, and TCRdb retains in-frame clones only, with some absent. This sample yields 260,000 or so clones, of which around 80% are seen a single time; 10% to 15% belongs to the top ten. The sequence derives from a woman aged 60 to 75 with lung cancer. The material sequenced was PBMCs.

In DNA, the CDR3 is TGTGCCAGCAGCGTAGCGGCTAGCGGGAGAGGCACCGGGGAGCTGTTTTTT. Translating gives CASSVAASGRGTGELFF. The chain employs TRBV9 and TRBJ2-2; 10 nucleotides align to TRBD2. There are 17 residues in the CDR3. The germline V gene encodes CDR1 SGDLS and CDR2 YYNGEE. V shed 0 bases, J shed 4 bases, and the junction held 6 bases outside the gene matches.